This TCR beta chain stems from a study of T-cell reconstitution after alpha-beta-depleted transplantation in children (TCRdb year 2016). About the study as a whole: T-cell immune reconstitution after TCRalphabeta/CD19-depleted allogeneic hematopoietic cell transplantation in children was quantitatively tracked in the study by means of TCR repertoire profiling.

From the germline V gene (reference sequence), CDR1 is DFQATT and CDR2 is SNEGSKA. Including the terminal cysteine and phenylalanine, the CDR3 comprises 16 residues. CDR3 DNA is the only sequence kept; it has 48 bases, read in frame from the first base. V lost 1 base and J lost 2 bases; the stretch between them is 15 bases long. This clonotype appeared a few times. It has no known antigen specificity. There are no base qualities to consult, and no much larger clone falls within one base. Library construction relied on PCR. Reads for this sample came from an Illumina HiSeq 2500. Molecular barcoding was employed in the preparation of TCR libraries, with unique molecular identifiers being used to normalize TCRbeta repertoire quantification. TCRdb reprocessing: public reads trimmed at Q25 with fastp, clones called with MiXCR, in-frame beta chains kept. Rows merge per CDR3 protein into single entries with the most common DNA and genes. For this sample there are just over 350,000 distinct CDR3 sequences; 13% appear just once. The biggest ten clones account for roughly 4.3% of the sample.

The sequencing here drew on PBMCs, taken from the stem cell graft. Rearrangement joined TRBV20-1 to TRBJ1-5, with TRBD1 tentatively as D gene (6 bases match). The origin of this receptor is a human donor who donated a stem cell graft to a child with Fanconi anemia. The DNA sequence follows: TGCAGTGCTAGAGGGCATCAGGGGTATGGCAATCAGCCCCAGCATTTT. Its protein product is CSARGHQGYGNQPQHF.